The rows below give T cell receptor beta chains drawn from one sample of a study of T cell responses to AZD1222 COVID-19 vaccine. Only in-frame clones appear in the TCRdb table, and some are missing; sequencing was by immunoSEQ multiplex PCR. The data contain about 100,000 clones, approximately 87% of them singletons. The sequences come from peripheral blood, collected on day 0 of AZD1222 vaccination. The receptors stem from an adult in good health. Each CDR3 is given without its conserved first and last residue.

v_call cdr3_aa
TRBV27 ASSPFGGDRPAF
TRBV3-1/TRBV3-2 ASSQSGAGAEAF
TRBV6-5 ASFQGSFSYNEQF
TRBV5-1 ASSLVGGRAEQY
TRBV7-2 ASGGPTSDEQF
TRBV4-1 ASSQNHLAGGSETQY
TRBV7-7 ASSSPASGQGAEKGYT
TRBV27 ASSYSRGASGELF
TRBV18 ASSRGLRNTEAF
TRBV6-5 ASSYSMPGTEAF
TRBV9 ASSPRGGEATEAF
TRBV19 ASRSRDRHLLQPQH
TRBV5-6 ASSLGLPDEAF
TRBV19 ASTSRLKGGTEAF
TRBV7-3 ASSLNLFLGGITLH
TRBV20-1 SARGAGGYT
TRBV7-2 ASSLAGGNTIY
TRBV11-2 ASSAIARGLY
TRBV3-1/TRBV3-2 ASSLAVQGNYGYT
TRBV3-1/TRBV3-2 ASSQTLVNTEAF
TRBV7-9 AIAHQNTEAF
TRBV4-1 ASSQDQTGSRYGANSGNTIY
TRBV7-2 ASSLGGERPQH
TRBV2 ASSSYEQY
TRBV20-1 SASRGDRGRYDGYT
TRBV11-2 ASSLAGFNSPLH
TRBV6-1 ASSETGQGRFQPQH
TRBV6-4 ASKMEEGASGELF
TRBV9 ASSVGSSSPLH
TRBV18 ASSPQTEAGNTIY
TRBV20-1 SASWQGHYGYT
TRBV12-3/TRBV12-4 ASSYSGSYEQY
TRBV27 ASSLLLNTEAF
TRBV5-1 ASSRSGTDPPEQY
TRBV9 ASSVDPGANVLT
TRBV10-2 ASSEASLIFEQY
TRBV19 ASSQTGGLQTQY
TRBV7-9 ASSPPRGANPNEQF
TRBV20-1 SASTGGQETQY
TRBV5-4 ASSSILSNYGYT
TRBV6-6 ASSPMPGGRNQPQH
TRBV5-4 ASSLEQGSSYEQY
TRBV5-1 ASSPGQDGETQY
TRBV18 ASSPGAGVYEQY
TRBV30 ACLSGTGATYEQY
TRBV7-3 ASSLGANTEAF
TRBV4-2 ASSLATVEVTGNTIY
TRBV6-5 ASRAGGNQPQH
TRBV6-5 ASSRGNQPQH
TRBV4-1 ASRTDGNTEAF
TRBV5-6 ASSLRGANYGYT
TRBV5-1 ASSLRLGMDTEAF
TRBV3-1/TRBV3-2 ASSHGALTDTQY
TRBV30 AWSGGAEGAF
TRBV24-1 ATSDLRAGNQPQH